The 12 T cell receptor beta chains in this list originate from one sample, sequenced in a study of blood T cells in healthy people across ages. A sample-barcoded 5' primer and a J-beta primer mix were used in a second PCR of roughly 7 to 11 cycles. TCRdb re-called the 5' RACE reads with MiXCR, one entry per CDR3 protein. Counted here are over 950,000 distinct CDR3 sequences, roughly two fifths occurring once; the ten biggest clones make up 10% to 15%. The sequenced sample consisted of blood. The receptor set was obtained from a man between 18 and 29 years old in good health.

This clonotype was seen a few times. The chain links TRBV12-3 or TRBV12-4 to TRBJ1-1, with TRBD1 as a possible D gene (6 bases). The CDR3 covers 15 residues. V lost 7 bases and J lost 0, with 15 bases in between. The CDR3 spells CASNPSGTLNTEAFF. CDR3 coding DNA: TGTGCCAGCAACCCGTCCGGGACATTGAACACTGAAGCTTTCTTT.

Notes on this clonotype: Since a much larger clone is just one base distant, this may be a read error. The chain couples TRBV7-2 to TRBJ2-7; 8 positions match TRBD1. The CDR3 extends over 14 amino acids. After removal of 5 bases from V and 6 bases from J, the junction contained 9 bases not matched to a gene. Germline V CDR1 and CDR2: SGHTA, FQGNSA. The CDR3: CASSVSGGDTEQYF. The CDR3 region has the DNA TGTGCCAGCAGCGTATCAGGGGGCGATACCGAGCAGTACTTC.

This clonotype was counted a few times. The chain links TRBV9 to TRBJ1-4, with D perhaps matching TRBD1 (5 bases). The CDR3 covers 15 residues. Germline values: CDR1 SGDLS, CDR2 YYNGEE. Trimming stripped 0 bases from V and 5 bases from J, with 11 bases between. This chain's CDR3 is CASSVEGRENEKLFF. CDR3 bases: TGTGCCAGCAGCGTAGAGGGGAGAGAGAATGAAAAACTGTTTTTT. Drawing the rest from reference TRBV9 and TRBJ1-4, the complete variable domain is DSGVTQTPKHLITATGQRVTLRCSPRSGDLSVYWYQQSLDQGLQFLIQYYNGEERAKGNILERFSAQQFPDLHSELNLSSLELGDSALYFCASSVEGRENEKLFFGSGTQLSVL.

This clonotype was counted a few times. This CDR3 reads CASTVQARNSPLHF. CDR3 in DNA: TGTGCCAGCACCGTACAGGCACGAAATTCACCCCTCCACTTT. This rearrangement joins TRBV2 to TRBJ1-6, with D perhaps matching TRBD1 (5 bases). Germline loops: CDR1 SNHLY, CDR2 FYNNEI. This CDR3 is built from 14 residues. Deletions cut 7 bases from V and 7 bases from J, with 14 bases between.

The chain joins TRBV14 to TRBJ2-1; D unresolved. The V end lost 4 bases, the J end lost 1 base, and 5 bases lay between the germline ends. The CDR3 length is 13 residues. Germline CDR1 SGHDN, CDR2 FVKESK. In DNA, the CDR3 is TGTGCCAGCAGCCGCCGATCCTACAATGAGCAGTTCTTC. This gives the protein CASSRRSYNEQFF. Full variable domain (remainder filled in from reference TRBV14 and TRBJ2-1): EAGVTQFPSHSVIEKGQTVTLRCDPISGHDNLYWYRRVMGKEIKFLLHFVKESKQDESGMPNNRFLAERTGGTYSTLKVQPAELEDSGVYFCASSRRSYNEQFFGPGTRLTVL.

The table lists this clonotype with a few counts. The V call is TRBV12-3 or TRBV12-4, the J call TRBJ2-5; no firm D call. The J call is uncertain, as TRBJ2-1 better fits the DNA end. CDR3 length: 13 residues. CDR3 protein: CASSLGSQETQFF. The CDR3 nucleotides read TGTGCCAGCAGTTTAGGCAGCCAAGAGACCCAGTTCTTC.

Turning to this clonotype: Its ends do not fully match the called genes, so a read error is possible. DNA of the CDR3: TGTGACAGCAGCTTAGAGAGTGGGACAGGGTCCTACGAGCAGTACTTC. Residues: CDSSLESGTGSYEQYF. The gene calls are TRBV13 and TRBJ2-7, with 9 bases lining up with TRBD1. Germline values: CDR1 PRHDT, CDR2 FYEKMQ (reference sequence). The CDR3 length is 16 residues.

This clonotype came up a few times. The chain is built from TRBV5-1 and TRBJ1-1; D call uncertain. Trimming took 2 bases from V and 0 from J, leaving 11 bases between them. The CDR3 consists of 15 residues. Germline CDR1 reads SGHRS; CDR2 reads YFSETQ. The CDR3 loop reads CASSFGNSMNTEAFF. The CDR3 bases are TGCGCCAGCAGCTTCGGGAATTCAATGAACACTGAAGCTTTCTTT.

The genes are TRBV29-1 and TRBJ2-1; 8 bases align to TRBD2. The V gene's germline CDR1 is SQVTM and CDR2 ANQGSEA. The CDR3 runs 15 residues. The ends lost 7 bases at V and 3 bases at J; junction bases unmatched: 11. CDR3 in DNA: TGCAGCGGCGCGCCGGGACTAGGATTCTACAATGAGCAGTTCTTC. This encodes CSGAPGLGFYNEQFF.

This clonotype came up a few times. The chain employs TRBV4-2 and TRBJ1-6; 7 bases map to TRBD1. Per the germline V gene, CDR1 is LGHNA and CDR2 is YNFKEQ. The V gene end was trimmed by 1 base and the J gene end by 7 bases; junction bases not matched to a gene: 4. The CDR3 is 15 amino acids. The CDR3 coding sequence is TGTGCCAGCAGCCAAGTTGGGGACAGCAATTCACCCCTCCACTTT. Its translation: CASSQVGDSNSPLHF.

Points on this clonotype: A much larger clone is a single base away; this may be a read error. The J gene is TRBJ2-3, the V gene TRBV5-6, with no clear D. CDR1 is SGHDT and CDR2 is YYEEEE in the germline V gene. V was clipped by 3 bases and J by 3 bases, with 14 bases between them. CDR3 size: 15 residues. The CDR3 bases are TGTGCCAGCAGCTCGGCTGGCGTCATGACAGATACGCAGTATTTT. It encodes CASSSAGVMTDTQYF.

The chain is built from TRBV20-1 and TRBJ1-1, with a possible D match to TRBD1 (5 bases). The CDR3 extends over 12 amino acids. CDR1 DFQATT and CDR2 SNEGSKA come from the germline V gene (reference sequence). V was trimmed by 5 bases and J by 6 bases, leaving 13 bases between them. CDR3 loop: CSAFQGRPEAFF. Here the CDR3 DNA reads TGCAGTGCTTTTCAGGGTCGGCCTGAAGCTTTCTTT.